This T cell receptor (beta chain) was obtained from a study of blood T cell repertoires in COVID-19. Study details: Researchers got acute and convalescent COVID-19 samples from the United States, Italy and Spain.

Recruitment covered about two dozen US areas and drew participants whose ages spanned roughly 18 to 90 years. Someone with COVID-19 had been met by exposed participants within 2 weeks before study entry. In the original analysis: Reference gene primer amplification yielded estimated nucleated cell counts. The table came from immunoSEQ multiplex PCR; TCRdb's copy has only in-frame clones and leaves some out. V, J and clone size are those of that table, while D and trimming were read from the DNA. The sample has around 400,000 clones; roughly 90% are singletons. Trimming cost V 3 bases and J 1 base, with 9 bases left between them. The V gene's germline CDR1 is MNHNS and CDR2 SASEGT. The CDR3 has 14 amino acids.

The sequence came from a woman aged 40-49 years who had been exposed to COVID-19. Source material: PBMCs or T cells enriched from blood (not recorded which). V and J are TRBV6-1 and TRBJ1-1; D unclear. In DNA, the CDR3 is TGTGCCAGCAGTGACCGGGGAGAGAACACTGAAGCTTTCTTT. Translation: CASSDRGENTEAFF.